This TCR beta chain was sequenced in a study of OX40 agonist ivuxolimab in advanced cancers. Study-level background: Patients enrolled in dose escalation were diagnosed with hepatocellular carcinoma, melanoma, renal cell or head and neck cancer. Prior therapy, whether anti-PD-1, anti-PD-L1 or anti-CTLA-4, was allowed, and under 50% had some.

On this clone itself: Its antigen remains unknown.

V was cut by 5 bases and J by 4 bases, with 11 bases left in between. The CDR3 is 14 residues long. Germline values: CDR1 SGHTA, CDR2 FQGNSA. Findings and caveats of the study: Low normalized T-cell clonal expansion also characterized some of the nonresponders. At doses 0.1 to 3.0 mg/kg, CD4+ and CD8+ clones expanded.

Here immunoSEQ multiplex PCR was the method, and the copy in TCRdb shows in-frame clones only, minus some. The sample lists some 75,000 clones; around nine tenths were seen once. Sequenced here: CD4+ or CD8+ T cells sorted from blood, sampled in a trial of the OX40 agonist ivuxolimab. The chain has TRBV7-2 and TRBJ2-2; D remains ambiguous. This clonotype was sampled from an adult with an advanced solid tumor such as melanoma, head and neck, liver or kidney cancer. Here the CDR3 reads CASSLWAATGELFF. CDR3 nucleotides: TGTGCCAGCAGCCTATGGGCAGCCACCGGGGAGCTGTTTTTT.